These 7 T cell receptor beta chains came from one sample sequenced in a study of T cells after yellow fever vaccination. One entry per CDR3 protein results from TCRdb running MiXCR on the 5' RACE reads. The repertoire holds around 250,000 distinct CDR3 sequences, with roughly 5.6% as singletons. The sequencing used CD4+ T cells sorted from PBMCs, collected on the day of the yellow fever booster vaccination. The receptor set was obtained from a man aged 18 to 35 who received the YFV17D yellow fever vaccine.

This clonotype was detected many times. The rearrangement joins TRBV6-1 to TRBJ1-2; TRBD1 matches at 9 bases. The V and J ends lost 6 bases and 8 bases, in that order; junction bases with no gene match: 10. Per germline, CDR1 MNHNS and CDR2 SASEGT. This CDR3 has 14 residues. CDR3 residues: CASSGTGKTYGYTF. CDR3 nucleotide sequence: TGTGCCAGCAGCGGGACAGGGAAGACATACGGCTACACCTTC.

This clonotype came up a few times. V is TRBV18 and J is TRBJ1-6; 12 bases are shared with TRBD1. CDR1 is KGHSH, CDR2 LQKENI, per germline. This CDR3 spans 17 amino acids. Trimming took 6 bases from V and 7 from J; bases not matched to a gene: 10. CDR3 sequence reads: CASSPGTGGHWNSPLHF. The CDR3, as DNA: TGTGCCAGCTCTCCCGGGACAGGGGGCCATTGGAATTCACCCCTCCACTTT.

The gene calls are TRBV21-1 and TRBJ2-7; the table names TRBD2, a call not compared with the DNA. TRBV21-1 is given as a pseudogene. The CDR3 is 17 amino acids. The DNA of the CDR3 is TGTGCCAGCAGCCGAAGGGAGAGACCAAGGGCCTCCTACGAGCAGTACTTC. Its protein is CASSRRERPRASYEQYF.

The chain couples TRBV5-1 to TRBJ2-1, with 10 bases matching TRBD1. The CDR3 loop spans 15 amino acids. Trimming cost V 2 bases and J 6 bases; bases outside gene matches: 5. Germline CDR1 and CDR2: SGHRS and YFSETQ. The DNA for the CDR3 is TGCGCCAGCAGCTTTTGGGACAGGGGTGGCAATGAGCAGTTCTTC. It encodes CASSFWDRGGNEQFF.

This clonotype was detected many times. CDR3 sequence: CASSFSQVGTEAFF. DNA of the CDR3: TGTGCCAGCAGCTTCTCTCAAGTGGGGACTGAAGCTTTCTTT. The J gene is TRBJ1-1, the V gene TRBV7-2; D uncertain. Trimming took off 3 bases at V and 5 bases at J, with 13 bases between the two ends. Germline values: CDR1 SGHTA, CDR2 FQGNSA. The length of the CDR3 is 14 residues.

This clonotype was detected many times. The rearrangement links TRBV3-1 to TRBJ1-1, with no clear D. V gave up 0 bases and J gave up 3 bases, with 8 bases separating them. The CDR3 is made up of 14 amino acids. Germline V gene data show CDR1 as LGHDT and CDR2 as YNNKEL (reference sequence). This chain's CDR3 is CASSQDFRDTEAFF. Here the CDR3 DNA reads TGTGCCAGCAGCCAAGATTTCCGGGACACTGAAGCTTTCTTT.

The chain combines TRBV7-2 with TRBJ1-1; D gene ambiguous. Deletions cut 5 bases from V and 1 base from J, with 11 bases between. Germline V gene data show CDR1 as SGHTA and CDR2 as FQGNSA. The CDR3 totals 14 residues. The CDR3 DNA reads TGTGCCAGCAGCATAGGACGGTCGAACACTGAAGCTTTCTTT. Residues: CASSIGRSNTEAFF.